The 8 T cell receptor beta chains presented below share a single source sample, sequenced in a study of control samples from healthy donors and cancer patients. Some clones are missing from TCRdb's copy, which holds only in-frame ones; the method was immunoSEQ multiplex PCR. Of 80,000 or so clones in the sample, 94% are singletons; the top ten hold 6.2%. The sequenced sample consisted of blood. These receptors were taken from a woman aged 40 to 49 in good health.

This clone was seen only a few times. V is TRBV5-1 and J is TRBJ2-7; D is possibly TRBD1 (6 bases). Trimming removed 0 bases from V and 5 bases from J, with 15 bases in between. Germline lookup yields CDR1 SGHRS and CDR2 YFSETQ. CDR3 length: 15 amino acids. In DNA form, the CDR3 reads TGCGCCAGCAGCTTGGTTGGCAGGGGAAGAGACGAGCAGTACTTC. It encodes CASSLVGRGRDEQYF.

CDR3 loop: CASSRPAGGSETQYF. In DNA, the CDR3 is TGTGCCAGCAGCCGCCCAGCGGGAGGTTCAGAGACCCAGTACTTC. The chain is built from TRBV11-2 and TRBJ2-5, with 9 bases fitting TRBD2. V lost 5 bases, J lost 4 bases, and 8 bases stayed unmatched. The CDR3 runs to 15 residues. From germline, CDR1 is SGHAT and CDR2 FQNNGV.

The CDR3 DNA sequence: TGTGCCGTAGAACGGGACAGGGGATACGAGCAGTACTTC. Protein: CAVERDRGYEQYF. The chain is built from TRBV7-9 and TRBJ2-7; TRBD1 agrees at 10 bases. V gave up 11 bases and J gave up 4 bases; unmatched junction bases: 8. The CDR3 runs 13 residues. The V gene's germline CDR1 is SEHNR and CDR2 FQNEAQ (reference sequence).

This chain links TRBV4-2 with TRBJ2-1; 12 bases are shared with TRBD2. V trimming: 0 bases; J trimming: 6 bases; junction bases outside the gene matches: 3. The CDR3 runs to 16 residues. From germline, CDR1 is LGHNA and CDR2 YNFKEQ. This CDR3 reads CASSQEPGLAGNEQFF. Written as DNA, the CDR3 is TGTGCCAGCAGCCAAGAACCGGGACTAGCGGGCAATGAGCAGTTCTTC.

The chain uses TRBV6-5 and TRBJ2-5; no clear D. CDR3 length: 13 amino acids. The germline CDR1 and CDR2 sequences are MNHEY and SVGAGI. Between the trimmed V and J ends, which lost 6 bases and 0 bases, there was a span of 8 bases. The CDR3 bases are TGTGCCAGCAGCCACGGACACCAAGAGACCCAGTACTTC. It codes for CASSHGHQETQYF.

V is TRBV10-3 and J is TRBJ2-5, with a possible D match to TRBD1 (6 bases). The length of the CDR3 is 13 residues. CDR1 and CDR2 (germline): ENHRY, SYGVKD. V was trimmed by 6 bases and J by 1 base, leaving 9 bases between them. The CDR3 DNA follows: TGTGCCATCAGCCGGGACACCCAAGAGACCCAGTACTTC. This encodes CAISRDTQETQYF.

V and J are TRBV7-3 and TRBJ2-3; perhaps TRBD2 as D (6 bases). The CDR3 length is 14 residues. In germline, CDR1 is SGHTA, CDR2 FQGTGA. V was pared by 3 bases and J by 0 bases, with 7 bases between. The CDR3 loop is CASSLGTSTDTQYF. In nucleotides, the CDR3 is TGTGCCAGCAGCTTGGGGACTAGCACAGATACGCAGTATTTT.

The gene calls are TRBV20-1 and TRBJ2-4; a weak D match, TRBD2 (6 bases). This CDR3 contains 14 residues. The V end was cut by 3 bases, the J end by 0 bases, with 9 bases between. Germline V lookup: CDR1 DFQATT, CDR2 SNEGSKA (reference sequence). Here the CDR3 DNA reads TGCAGTGCTAGTCCGGGACTAGCCAAAAACATTCAGTACTTC. Translating it yields CSASPGLAKNIQYF.